This is a list of T cell receptor beta chains from one sample in a study of T cells in Graves' hyperthyroidism and ophthalmopathy. Using its own MiXCR run on the multiplex PCR reads, TCRdb lists one record per CDR3 protein. Of around 540,000 distinct CDR3 sequences listed, 16% are singletons. The sample consisted of blood. Receptor source: a woman in her twenties or thirties with Graves' ophthalmopathy. CDR3s include the opening cysteine and the closing phenylalanine or tryptophan. D genes are given only for firm matches.

CDR3aa: CASRGYGDIQYF; v_gene: TRBV27; d_gene: NA; j_gene: TRBJ2-4
CDR3aa: CSARSDYLGHEQFF; v_gene: TRBV20-1; d_gene: NA; j_gene: TRBJ2-1
CDR3aa: CSARDVQGNTEAFF; v_gene: TRBV20-1; d_gene: NA; j_gene: TRBJ1-1
CDR3aa: CAWRAPGQRLEAFF; v_gene: TRBV30; d_gene: TRBD1; j_gene: TRBJ1-1
CDR3aa: CSARFINEQFF; v_gene: TRBV20-1; d_gene: NA; j_gene: TRBJ2-1
CDR3aa: CASKMATDTQYF; v_gene: TRBV2; d_gene: NA; j_gene: TRBJ2-3
CDR3aa: CASSIRDRDYEQYF; v_gene: TRBV27; d_gene: TRBD1; j_gene: TRBJ2-7
CDR3aa: CSAASGQKGLGTEAFF; v_gene: TRBV20-1; d_gene: NA; j_gene: TRBJ1-1
CDR3aa: CSVVTGNYGYTF; v_gene: TRBV29-1; d_gene: TRBD1; j_gene: TRBJ1-2
CDR3aa: CSATDSLNSPLHF; v_gene: TRBV29-1; d_gene: NA; j_gene: TRBJ1-6
CDR3aa: CASSPPVAREYEQYF; v_gene: TRBV18; d_gene: NA; j_gene: TRBJ2-7
CDR3aa: CASSLDRSNTEAFF; v_gene: TRBV5-1; d_gene: TRBD1; j_gene: TRBJ1-1
CDR3aa: CSAFVGSSYEQYF; v_gene: TRBV20-1; d_gene: NA; j_gene: TRBJ2-7
CDR3aa: CASSQESIRSIYF; v_gene: TRBV4-2; d_gene: NA; j_gene: TRBJ1-3
CDR3aa: CASSPGQGYAFF; v_gene: TRBV12-3/TRBV12-4; d_gene: TRBD1; j_gene: TRBJ1-1
CDR3aa: CSADPGTASYEQYF; v_gene: TRBV20-1; d_gene: TRBD1; j_gene: TRBJ2-7
CDR3aa: CASSSPTGGEVALHF; v_gene: TRBV12-3/TRBV12-4; d_gene: TRBD1; j_gene: TRBJ1-6
CDR3aa: CSASVGSGVNSLFMGYTF; v_gene: TRBV20-1; d_gene: NA; j_gene: TRBJ1-2
CDR3aa: CASRSGTGGSGELFF; v_gene: TRBV5-1; d_gene: TRBD1; j_gene: TRBJ2-2
CDR3aa: CASSKAGAQETQYF; v_gene: TRBV2; d_gene: TRBD2; j_gene: TRBJ2-5
CDR3aa: CAWSFIGVTVPHGYTF; v_gene: TRBV30; d_gene: NA; j_gene: TRBJ1-2
CDR3aa: CASSERRAPWEQYF; v_gene: TRBV6-1; d_gene: NA; j_gene: TRBJ2-7
CDR3aa: CATSEADTDFTDTQYF; v_gene: TRBV24-1; d_gene: NA; j_gene: TRBJ2-3
CDR3aa: CASSLSSGAMETQYF; v_gene: TRBV27; d_gene: NA; j_gene: TRBJ2-5
CDR3aa: CASKGDSYNEQFF; v_gene: TRBV6-1; d_gene: NA; j_gene: TRBJ2-1
CDR3aa: CASSVGGGRGTDTQYF; v_gene: TRBV7-2; d_gene: TRBD2; j_gene: TRBJ2-3
CDR3aa: CASSGPDRNEKLFF; v_gene: TRBV6-1; d_gene: NA; j_gene: TRBJ1-4
CDR3aa: CASSQNRANNQPQHF; v_gene: TRBV4-1; d_gene: NA; j_gene: TRBJ1-5
CDR3aa: CASRDDSASSYNEQFF; v_gene: TRBV6-1; d_gene: NA; j_gene: TRBJ2-1
CDR3aa: CASSYPQVNSNQPQHF; v_gene: TRBV6-8; d_gene: NA; j_gene: TRBJ1-5
CDR3aa: CASSISRAQPLMNTEAFF; v_gene: TRBV28; d_gene: NA; j_gene: TRBJ1-1
CDR3aa: CSARSRGLSRNYGYTF; v_gene: TRBV20-1; d_gene: TRBD1; j_gene: TRBJ1-2
CDR3aa: CASSQRSGQGGSPLHF; v_gene: TRBV3-1; d_gene: TRBD1; j_gene: TRBJ1-6
CDR3aa: CASSFGRYNEQFF; v_gene: TRBV11-2; d_gene: NA; j_gene: TRBJ2-1
CDR3aa: CASTSQGRTYEQYF; v_gene: TRBV28; d_gene: NA; j_gene: TRBJ2-7
CDR3aa: CASSLPRGENTGELFF; v_gene: TRBV7-9; d_gene: NA; j_gene: TRBJ2-2
CDR3aa: CASCTRPYGYTF; v_gene: TRBV2; d_gene: NA; j_gene: TRBJ1-2
CDR3aa: CASSQSLGPGSGTEAFF; v_gene: TRBV12-3/TRBV12-4; d_gene: NA; j_gene: TRBJ1-1
CDR3aa: CASTHPSGGTGEDYGYTF; v_gene: TRBV7-2; d_gene: TRBD1; j_gene: TRBJ1-2
CDR3aa: CSASSGLVSDTQYF; v_gene: TRBV20-1; d_gene: TRBD2; j_gene: TRBJ2-3
CDR3aa: CASSQDRTSGLPLTDTQYF; v_gene: TRBV4-3; d_gene: TRBD2; j_gene: TRBJ2-3
CDR3aa: CSALGQWNTEAFF; v_gene: TRBV20-1; d_gene: TRBD1; j_gene: TRBJ1-1
CDR3aa: CASSPDAGGNQPQHF; v_gene: TRBV4-3; d_gene: TRBD1; j_gene: TRBJ1-5
CDR3aa: CASSKGQGIKGSSPLHF; v_gene: TRBV27; d_gene: TRBD1; j_gene: TRBJ1-6
CDR3aa: CASSWPGQGAGNEQFF; v_gene: TRBV7-6; d_gene: TRBD1; j_gene: TRBJ2-1
CDR3aa: CASSQAITVLRFSGNTGELFF; v_gene: TRBV4-3; d_gene: NA; j_gene: TRBJ2-2
CDR3aa: CASSLSWDTGQETQYF; v_gene: TRBV27; d_gene: NA; j_gene: TRBJ2-5
CDR3aa: CASSLSTGNSNQPQHF; v_gene: TRBV6-1; d_gene: NA; j_gene: TRBJ1-5
CDR3aa: CASSGLAGVMYEQFF; v_gene: TRBV3-1; d_gene: TRBD2; j_gene: TRBJ2-1
CDR3aa: CASSLTGLRAEQYF; v_gene: TRBV28; d_gene: NA; j_gene: TRBJ2-7
CDR3aa: CASSTPRGDTSGNTIYF; v_gene: TRBV3-1; d_gene: NA; j_gene: TRBJ1-3
CDR3aa: CASSLSSGGGQPQHF; v_gene: TRBV3-1; d_gene: TRBD1; j_gene: TRBJ1-5
CDR3aa: CASSRSGSTEAFF; v_gene: TRBV6-1; d_gene: NA; j_gene: TRBJ1-1
CDR3aa: CASSLEAGVSTDTQYF; v_gene: TRBV7-7; d_gene: NA; j_gene: TRBJ2-3
CDR3aa: CASSRDGAGANQPQHF; v_gene: TRBV7-2; d_gene: NA; j_gene: TRBJ1-5
CDR3aa: CATSDSQGGYGYTF; v_gene: TRBV24-1; d_gene: NA; j_gene: TRBJ1-2
CDR3aa: CAWSLTGVPPYEQYF; v_gene: TRBV30; d_gene: TRBD1; j_gene: TRBJ2-7
CDR3aa: CSADQGNTGELFF; v_gene: TRBV20-1; d_gene: NA; j_gene: TRBJ2-2
CDR3aa: CASSEGLAGSPEQFF; v_gene: TRBV25-1; d_gene: TRBD2; j_gene: TRBJ2-1